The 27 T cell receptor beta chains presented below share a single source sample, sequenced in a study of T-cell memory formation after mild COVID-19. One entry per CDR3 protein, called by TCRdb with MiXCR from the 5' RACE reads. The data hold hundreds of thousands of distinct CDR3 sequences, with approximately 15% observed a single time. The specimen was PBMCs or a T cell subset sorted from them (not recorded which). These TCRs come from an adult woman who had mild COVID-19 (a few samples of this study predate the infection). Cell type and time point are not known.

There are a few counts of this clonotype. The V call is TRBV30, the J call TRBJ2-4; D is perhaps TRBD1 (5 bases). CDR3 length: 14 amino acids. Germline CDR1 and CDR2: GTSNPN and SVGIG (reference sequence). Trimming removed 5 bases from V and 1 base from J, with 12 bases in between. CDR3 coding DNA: TGTGCCTGGGGGGCAGGGCTGGCCAAAAACATTCAGTACTTC. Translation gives CAWGAGLAKNIQYF.

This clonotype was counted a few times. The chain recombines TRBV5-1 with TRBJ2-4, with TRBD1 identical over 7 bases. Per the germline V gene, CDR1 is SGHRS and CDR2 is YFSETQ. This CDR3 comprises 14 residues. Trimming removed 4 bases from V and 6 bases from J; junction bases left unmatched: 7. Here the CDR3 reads CASSRTTGRNIQYF. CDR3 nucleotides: TGCGCCAGCAGCAGGACGACAGGGCGAAACATTCAGTACTTC.

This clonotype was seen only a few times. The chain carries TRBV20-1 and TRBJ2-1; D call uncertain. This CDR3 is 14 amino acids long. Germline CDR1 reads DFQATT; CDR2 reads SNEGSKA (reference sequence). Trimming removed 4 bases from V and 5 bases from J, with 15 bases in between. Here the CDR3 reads CSAIVNSDHNEQFF. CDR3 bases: TGCAGTGCTATTGTCAACTCGGATCACAATGAGCAGTTCTTC.

The CDR3 here is CATSNTLDGLAGGNEQFF. The CDR3 DNA sequence: TGTGCCACCAGCAACACGCTCGATGGACTAGCGGGGGGAAATGAGCAGTTCTTC. V is TRBV15 and J is TRBJ2-1; 14 bases line up with TRBD2. The trim removed 4 bases at V and 7 bases at J, leaving 12 bases unmatched. The CDR3 totals 18 residues. Germline V gene lookup returns CDR1 LNHNV and CDR2 YYDKDF (reference sequence).

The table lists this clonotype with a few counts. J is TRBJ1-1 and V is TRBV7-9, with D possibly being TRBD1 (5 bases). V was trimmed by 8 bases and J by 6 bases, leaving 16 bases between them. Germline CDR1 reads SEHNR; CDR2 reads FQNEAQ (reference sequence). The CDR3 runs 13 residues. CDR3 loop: CASRDVSGAEAFF. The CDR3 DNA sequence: TGTGCCAGCCGGGACGTCTCTGGGGCTGAAGCTTTCTTT.

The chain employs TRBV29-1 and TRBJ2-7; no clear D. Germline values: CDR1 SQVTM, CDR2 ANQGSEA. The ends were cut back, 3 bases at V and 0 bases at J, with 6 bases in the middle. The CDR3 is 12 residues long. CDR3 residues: CSVEADSYEQYF. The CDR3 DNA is TGCAGCGTTGAGGCAGACTCCTACGAGCAGTACTTC.

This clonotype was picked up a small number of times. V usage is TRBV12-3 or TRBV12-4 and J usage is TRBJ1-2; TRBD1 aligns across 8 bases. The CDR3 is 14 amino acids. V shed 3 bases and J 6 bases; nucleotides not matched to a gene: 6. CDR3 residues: CASSFSGGADGYTF. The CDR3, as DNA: TGTGCCAGCAGTTTCTCAGGGGGCGCCGATGGCTACACCTTC.

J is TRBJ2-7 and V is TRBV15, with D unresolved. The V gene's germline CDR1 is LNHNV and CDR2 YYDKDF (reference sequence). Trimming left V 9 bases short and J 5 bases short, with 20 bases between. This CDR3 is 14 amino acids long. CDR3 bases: TGTGCCACTCGCAGGTCTTGGGTAGAGAACGAGCAGTACTTC. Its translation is CATRRSWVENEQYF.

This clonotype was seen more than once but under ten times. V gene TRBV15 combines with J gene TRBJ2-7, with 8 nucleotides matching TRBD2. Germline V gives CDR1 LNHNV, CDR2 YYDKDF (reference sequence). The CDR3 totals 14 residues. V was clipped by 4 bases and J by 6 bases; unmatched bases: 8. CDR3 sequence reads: CATSIREGLTEQYF. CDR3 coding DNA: TGTGCCACCAGCATCCGGGAGGGCCTAACCGAGCAGTACTTC.

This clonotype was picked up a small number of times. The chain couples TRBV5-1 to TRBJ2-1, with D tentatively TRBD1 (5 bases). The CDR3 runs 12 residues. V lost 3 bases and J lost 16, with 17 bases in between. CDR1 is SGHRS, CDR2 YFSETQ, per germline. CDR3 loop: CASSWENRPIFF. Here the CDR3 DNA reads TGCGCCAGCAGCTGGGAAAACAGGCCGATATTCTTC.

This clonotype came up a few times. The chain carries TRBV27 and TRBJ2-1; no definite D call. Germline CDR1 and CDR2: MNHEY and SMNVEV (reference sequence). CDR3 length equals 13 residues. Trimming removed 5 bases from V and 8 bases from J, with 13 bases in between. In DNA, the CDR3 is TGTGCCAGCAGTGTTCCAAGTTTTGATGAGCAGTTCTTC. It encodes CASSVPSFDEQFF.

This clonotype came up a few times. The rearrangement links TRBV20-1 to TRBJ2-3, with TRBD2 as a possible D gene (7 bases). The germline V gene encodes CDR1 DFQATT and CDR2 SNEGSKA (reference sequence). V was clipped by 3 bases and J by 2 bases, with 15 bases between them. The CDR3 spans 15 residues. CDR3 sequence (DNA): TGCAGTGCTAGGGCGCGGGGGCAATTCACAGATACGCAGTATTTT. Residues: CSARARGQFTDTQYF.

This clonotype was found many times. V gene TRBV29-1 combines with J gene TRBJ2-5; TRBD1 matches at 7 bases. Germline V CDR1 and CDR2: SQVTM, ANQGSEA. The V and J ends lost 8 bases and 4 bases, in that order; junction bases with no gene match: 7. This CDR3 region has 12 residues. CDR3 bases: TGCAGCTCTAAGGGACAGTTAGAGACCCAGTACTTC. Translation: CSSKGQLETQYF.

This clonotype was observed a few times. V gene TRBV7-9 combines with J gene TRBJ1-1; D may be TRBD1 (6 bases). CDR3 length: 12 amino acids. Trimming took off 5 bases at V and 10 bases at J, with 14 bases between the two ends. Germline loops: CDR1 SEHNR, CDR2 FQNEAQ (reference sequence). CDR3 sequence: CASSQGGGTAFF. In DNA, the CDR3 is TGTGCCAGCAGCCAAGGGGGGGGCACAGCTTTCTTT.

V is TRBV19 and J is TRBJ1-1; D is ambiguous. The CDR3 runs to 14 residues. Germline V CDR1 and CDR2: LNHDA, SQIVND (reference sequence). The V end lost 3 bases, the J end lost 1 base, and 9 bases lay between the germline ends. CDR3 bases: TGTGCCAGTAGTATGAGGACCCCGAACACTGAAGCTTTCTTT. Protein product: CASSMRTPNTEAFF.

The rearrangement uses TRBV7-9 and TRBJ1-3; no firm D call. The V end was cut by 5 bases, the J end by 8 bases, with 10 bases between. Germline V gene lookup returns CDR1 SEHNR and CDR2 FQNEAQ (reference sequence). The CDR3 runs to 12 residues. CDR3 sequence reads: CASSRPLDTIYF. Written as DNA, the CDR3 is TGTGCCAGCAGCCGCCCCCTAGACACCATATATTTT. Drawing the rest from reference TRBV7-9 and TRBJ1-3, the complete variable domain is DTGVSQNPRHKITKRGQNVTFRCDPISEHNRLYWYRQTLGQGPEFLTYFQNEAQLEKSRLLSDRFSAERPKGSFSTLEIQRTEQGDSAMYLCASSRPLDTIYFGEGSWLTVV.

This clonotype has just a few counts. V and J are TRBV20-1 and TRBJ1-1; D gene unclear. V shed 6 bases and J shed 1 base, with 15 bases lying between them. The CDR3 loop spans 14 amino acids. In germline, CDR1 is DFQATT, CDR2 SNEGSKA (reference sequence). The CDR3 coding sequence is TGCAGTGCCAGATCGGGTTTACGGAACACTGAAGCTTTCTTT. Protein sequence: CSARSGLRNTEAFF.

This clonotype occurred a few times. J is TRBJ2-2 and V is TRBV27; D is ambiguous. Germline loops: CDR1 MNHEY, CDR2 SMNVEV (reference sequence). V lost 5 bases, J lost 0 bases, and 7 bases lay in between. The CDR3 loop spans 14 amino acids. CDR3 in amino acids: CASSLIANTGELFF. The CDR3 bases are TGTGCCAGCAGTCTGATCGCGAACACCGGGGAGCTGTTTTTT.

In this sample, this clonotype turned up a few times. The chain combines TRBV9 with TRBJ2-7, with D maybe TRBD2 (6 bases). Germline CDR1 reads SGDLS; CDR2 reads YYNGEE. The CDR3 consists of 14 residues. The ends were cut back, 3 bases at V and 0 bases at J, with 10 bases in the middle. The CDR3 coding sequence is TGTGCCAGCAGCGGTGCGGGACTCTCCTACGAGCAGTACTTC. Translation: CASSGAGLSYEQYF.

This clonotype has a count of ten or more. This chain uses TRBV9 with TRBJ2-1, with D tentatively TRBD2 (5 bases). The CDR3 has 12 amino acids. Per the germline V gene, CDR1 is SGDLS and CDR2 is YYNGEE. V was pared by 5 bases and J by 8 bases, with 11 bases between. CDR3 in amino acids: CASSGSGDEQFF. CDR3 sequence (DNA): TGTGCCAGCAGTGGGAGTGGGGATGAGCAGTTCTTC.

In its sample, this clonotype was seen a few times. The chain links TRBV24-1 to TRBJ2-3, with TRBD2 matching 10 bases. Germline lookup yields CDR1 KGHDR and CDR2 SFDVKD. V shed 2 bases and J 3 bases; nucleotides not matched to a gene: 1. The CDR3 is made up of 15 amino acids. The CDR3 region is CATSDSSGRTDTQYF. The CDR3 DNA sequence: TGTGCCACCAGTGATTCTAGCGGGAGAACAGATACGCAGTATTTT.

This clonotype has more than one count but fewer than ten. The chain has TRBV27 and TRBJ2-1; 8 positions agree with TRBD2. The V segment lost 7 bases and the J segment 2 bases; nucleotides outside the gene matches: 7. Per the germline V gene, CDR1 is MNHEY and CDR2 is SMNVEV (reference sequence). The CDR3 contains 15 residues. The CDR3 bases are TGTGCCAGCACTCTACGGGGGGGGGCCTACAATGAGCAGTTCTTC. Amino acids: CASTLRGGAYNEQFF.

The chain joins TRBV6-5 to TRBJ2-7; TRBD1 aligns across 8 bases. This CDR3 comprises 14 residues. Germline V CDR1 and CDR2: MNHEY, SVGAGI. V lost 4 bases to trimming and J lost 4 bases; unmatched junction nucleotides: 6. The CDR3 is CASSSNGQGYEQYF. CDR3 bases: TGTGCCAGCAGTTCCAACGGACAGGGATACGAGCAGTACTTC.

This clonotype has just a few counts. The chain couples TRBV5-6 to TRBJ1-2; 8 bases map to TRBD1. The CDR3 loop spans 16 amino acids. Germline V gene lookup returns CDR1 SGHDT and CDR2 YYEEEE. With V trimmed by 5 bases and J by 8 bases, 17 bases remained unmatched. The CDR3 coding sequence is TGTGCCAGCAGGGGTCGTGGGGCTAAGACAGGGGACGGCTACACCTTC. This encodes CASRGRGAKTGDGYTF.

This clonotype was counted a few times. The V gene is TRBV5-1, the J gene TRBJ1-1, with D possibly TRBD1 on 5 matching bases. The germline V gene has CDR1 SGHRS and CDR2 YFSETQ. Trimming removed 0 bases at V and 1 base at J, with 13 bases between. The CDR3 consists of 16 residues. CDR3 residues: CASSLEGTGKNTEAFF. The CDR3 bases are TGCGCCAGCAGCTTGGAGGGGACCGGAAAGAACACTGAAGCTTTCTTT.

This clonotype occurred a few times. CDR3 bases: TGCGCCACTGGGACAGGGGGCATGACCTACGAGCAGTACTTC. Translating it yields CATGTGGMTYEQYF. This chain connects TRBV5-1 to TRBJ2-7; TRBD1 matches 12 bases. V dropped 9 bases and J dropped 2; count of bases not matched to a gene: 6. This CDR3 is 14 amino acids long. Germline V gene data show CDR1 as SGHRS and CDR2 as YFSETQ.

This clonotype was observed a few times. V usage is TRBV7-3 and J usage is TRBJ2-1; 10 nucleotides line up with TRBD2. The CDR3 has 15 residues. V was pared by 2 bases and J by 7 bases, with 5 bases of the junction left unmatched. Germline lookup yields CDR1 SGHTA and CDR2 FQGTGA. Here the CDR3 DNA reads TGTGCCAGCAGCTTATTAGCGGGGGGAATAAATGAGCAGTTCTTC. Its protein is CASSLLAGGINEQFF.